The present T cell receptor beta chain was sequenced within a study of cytomegalovirus exposure and HLA in healthy donors. Study at large: Earlier findings included some 120 million unique TCR beta sequences obtained from 170 million or so T cells. Study-wide results and caveats: In a later analysis, a missense DCLRE1C variant was linked to TCR beta V- and J-gene trimming. CMV serostatus was the sole immune exposure data available.

Comments on this clone: Its specificity is unknown.

With 60 Vbeta and 13 Jbeta primers, the PCR was carried out. Using immunoSEQ multiplex PCR, the repertoire was profiled, and TCRdb retains in-frame clones only, with some absent. Here the sample spans about 180,000 clones, over 70% being singletons. Each of the donors was a healthy bone marrow donor. Trimming pared 4 bases from V and 0 bases from J, leaving 17 bases between. The germline V gene has CDR1 SGHTS and CDR2 YDEGEE. CDR3 size: 17 residues. The clonotype comes from a young woman in good health and CMV-seronegative. Sequenced input: PBMCs. The chain is built from TRBV5-8 and TRBJ2-1; TRBD1 might be the D (6 bases). The CDR3: CASSQDTGKSSYNEQFF. The CDR3 nucleotides are TGTGCCAGCAGCCAGGACACAGGGAAGAGCTCCTACAATGAGCAGTTCTTC. Complete variable domain (other parts from reference TRBV5-8 and TRBJ2-1): EAGVTQSPTHLIKTRGQQATLRCSPISGHTSVYWYQQALGLGLQFLLWYDEGEERNRGNFPPRFSGRQFPNYSSELNVNALELEDSALYLCASSQDTGKSSYNEQFFGPGTRLTVL.